This T cell receptor (beta chain) was identified during a study of T cells after yellow fever vaccination (dated 2019 in TCRdb). Some background on the complete study: The SMART-Seq v4 Ultra Low Input RNA kit was used to prepare libraries from fractions with low cell numbers. To follow T-cell clones before and after both primary and booster YFV17D yellow fever vaccination, bulk TCR alpha and beta repertoires underwent longitudinal sequencing. Two healthy male donors, one aged 18 to 30 and one aged 30 to 39 years, were included in the cohort. Blood was drawn at multiple timepoints before and after primary and secondary immunization, with bulk PBMC replicates and cell subsets isolated.

V was cut back by 7 bases and J by 8 bases, leaving a gap of 9 bases between them. Reading the germline V gene gives CDR1 SGHRS and CDR2 YFSETQ. The CDR3 covers 11 residues, taking in both the cysteine and the phenylalanine. The read is trimmed to its CDR3 DNA, 33 bases read in frame from base 1. Study-wide findings and limitations: A small fraction of clonotypes showed up in both the CD4 and CD8 compartments, probably as a result of convergent recombination. Because the study included only two donors, the extent to which the findings can be generalized is limited. After the booster, most of the clones that had expanded following primary vaccination were detected again (roughly 96% of CD4 and around 90% of CD8), which suggests that memory was broadly maintained. Because abundant contaminating clonotypes from the bulk population could be contained in FACS-sorted repertoires, computational filtering was required. The secondary T-cell response was weaker than the primary response but faster, peaking on day 5 instead of day 15.

Synthesis of TCR cDNA relied on 5'RACE template switching, a step that introduced a universal primer site along with unique molecular identifiers. Priming of cDNA synthesis was performed from both the TCR alpha and TCR beta constant segments. Library amplification used two PCR steps, and the second PCR step added sample barcodes and sequencing adapters. Sequencing of libraries was performed on Illumina HiSeq 2500 (2x100 bp) or NovaSeq (2x150 bp). Per the authors' processing: MIGEC handled demultiplexing of reads and collapsing into UMI consensus sequences, while MiXCR performed V(D)J alignment. Vaccine-responding clonotypes were defined with edgeR using replicate PBMC samples, requiring FDR below 0.01 and a log2 fold change above 5 up to day 15. Bulk clonotypes were assigned CD4 or CD8 identity according to which sequenced CD4 or CD8 repertoire held them at higher abundance. TCRdb took the public reads, trimmed them with fastp at Q25, ran MiXCR for clone calling and kept in-frame beta chains. Rows are combined by CDR3 protein, so each entry shows the most common genes and DNA. What appears here as the V and J calls and clone size reflects TCRdb's work, not the paper's. The sample contains almost 600,000 distinct CDR3 sequences, about 13% of them found a single time. The ten largest account for over 12% of the sample.

This clonotype turned up a few times. No cognate antigen has been identified for it. There are no base qualities to consult, and no much larger clone falls within one base. Read against the paper, the sample's treatment or condition label means: live attenuated yellow fever vaccine strain. At every blood-draw timepoint, two biological replicates of bulk PBMCs were collected. PBMCs were isolated from peripheral blood using a standard Ficoll-Paque protocol. TriZol was used to extract RNA from bulk PBMCs, CD4 and CD8 fractions, and dextramer-positive and dextramer-negative fractions. The rearranged chain carries TRBV5-1 and TRBJ1-4, with an unclear D gene assignment. The sequencing here drew on PBMCs, taken on the day of the yellow fever booster vaccination. This receptor was taken from a man in his thirties or forties who received the YFV17D yellow fever vaccine. The bases are TGCGCCAGCCGAGAGGCGGAAAAACTGTTTTTT. It translates as CASREAEKLFF.